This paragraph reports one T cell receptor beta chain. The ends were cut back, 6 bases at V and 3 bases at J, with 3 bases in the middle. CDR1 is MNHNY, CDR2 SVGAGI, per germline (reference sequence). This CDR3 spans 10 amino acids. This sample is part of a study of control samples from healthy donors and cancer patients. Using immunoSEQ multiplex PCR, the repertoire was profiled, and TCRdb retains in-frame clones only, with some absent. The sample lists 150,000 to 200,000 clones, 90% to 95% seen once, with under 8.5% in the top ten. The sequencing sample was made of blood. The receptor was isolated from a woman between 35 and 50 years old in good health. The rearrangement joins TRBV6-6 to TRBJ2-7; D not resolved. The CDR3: CASRNYEQYF. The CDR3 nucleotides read TGTGCCAGCAGGAACTACGAGCAGTACTTC.